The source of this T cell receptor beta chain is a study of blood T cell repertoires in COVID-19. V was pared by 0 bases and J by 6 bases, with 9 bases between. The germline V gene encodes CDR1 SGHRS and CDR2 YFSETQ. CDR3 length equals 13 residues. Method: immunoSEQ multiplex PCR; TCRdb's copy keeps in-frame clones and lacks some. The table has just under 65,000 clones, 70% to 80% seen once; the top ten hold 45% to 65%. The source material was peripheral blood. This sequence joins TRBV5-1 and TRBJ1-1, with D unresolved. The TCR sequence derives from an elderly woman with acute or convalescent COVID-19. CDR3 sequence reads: CASSLVPGSEAFF. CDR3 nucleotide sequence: TGCGCCAGCAGCTTGGTTCCAGGTTCTGAAGCTTTCTTT.